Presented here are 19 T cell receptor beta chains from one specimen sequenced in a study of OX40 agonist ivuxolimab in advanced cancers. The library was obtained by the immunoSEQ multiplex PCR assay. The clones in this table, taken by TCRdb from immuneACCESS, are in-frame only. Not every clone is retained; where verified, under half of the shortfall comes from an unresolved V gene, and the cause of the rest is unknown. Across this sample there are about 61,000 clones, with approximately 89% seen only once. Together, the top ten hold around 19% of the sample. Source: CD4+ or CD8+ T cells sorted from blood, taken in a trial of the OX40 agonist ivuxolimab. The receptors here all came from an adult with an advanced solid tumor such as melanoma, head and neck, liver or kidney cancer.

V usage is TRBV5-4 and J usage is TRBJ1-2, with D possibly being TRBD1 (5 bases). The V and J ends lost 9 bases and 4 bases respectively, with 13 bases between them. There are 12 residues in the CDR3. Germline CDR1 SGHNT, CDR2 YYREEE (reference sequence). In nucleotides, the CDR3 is TGTGCCACCCTGGACACCGGCTATGGCTACACCTTC. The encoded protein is CATLDTGYGYTF.

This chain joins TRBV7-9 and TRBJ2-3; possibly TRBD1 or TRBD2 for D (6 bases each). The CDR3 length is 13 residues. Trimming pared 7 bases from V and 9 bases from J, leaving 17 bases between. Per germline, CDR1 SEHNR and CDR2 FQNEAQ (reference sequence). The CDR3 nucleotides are TGTGCCAGCACCCCGGGGGCGATGGACACGCAGTATTTT. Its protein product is CASTPGAMDTQYF.

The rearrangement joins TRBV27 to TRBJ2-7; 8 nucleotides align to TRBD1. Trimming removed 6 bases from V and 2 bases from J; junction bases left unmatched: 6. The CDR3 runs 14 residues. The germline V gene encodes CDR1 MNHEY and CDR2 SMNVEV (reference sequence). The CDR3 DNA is TGTGCCAGCAGGATCGGGACAGGAGCCTACGAGCAGTACTTC. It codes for CASRIGTGAYEQYF.

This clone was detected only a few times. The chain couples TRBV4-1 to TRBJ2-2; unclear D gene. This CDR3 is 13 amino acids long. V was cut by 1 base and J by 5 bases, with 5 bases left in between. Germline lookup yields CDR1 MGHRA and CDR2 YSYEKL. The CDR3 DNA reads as TGCGCCAGCAGCCAAGTCTATACCGGGGAGCTGTTTTTT. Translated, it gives CASSQVYTGELFF.

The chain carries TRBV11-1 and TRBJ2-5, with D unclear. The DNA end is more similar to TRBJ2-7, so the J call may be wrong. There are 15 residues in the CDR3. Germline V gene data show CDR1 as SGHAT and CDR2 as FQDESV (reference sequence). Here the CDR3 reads CASSLAVDGAYEQYF. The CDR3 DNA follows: TGTGCCAGCAGCTTAGCCGTAGACGGAGCCTACGAGCAGTACTTC.

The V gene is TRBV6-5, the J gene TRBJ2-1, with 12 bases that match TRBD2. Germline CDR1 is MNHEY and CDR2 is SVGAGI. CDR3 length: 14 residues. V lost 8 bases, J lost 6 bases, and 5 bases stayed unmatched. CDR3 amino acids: CASGTSGGRNEQFF. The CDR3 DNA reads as TGTGCCAGCGGAACTAGCGGGGGGCGCAATGAGCAGTTCTTC.

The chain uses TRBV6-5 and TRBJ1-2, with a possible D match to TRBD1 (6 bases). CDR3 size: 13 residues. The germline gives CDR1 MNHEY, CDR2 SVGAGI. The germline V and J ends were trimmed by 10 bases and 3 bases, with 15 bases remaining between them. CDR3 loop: CATRGASHYGYTF. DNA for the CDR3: TGTGCCACCCGGGGGGCATCTCACTATGGCTACACCTTC.

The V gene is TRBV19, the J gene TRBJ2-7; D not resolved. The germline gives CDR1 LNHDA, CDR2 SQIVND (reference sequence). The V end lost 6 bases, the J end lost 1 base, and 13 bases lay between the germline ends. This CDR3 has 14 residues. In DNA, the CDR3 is TGTGCCAGTAGCCTACCGGGCTTATCCTACGAGCAGTACTTC. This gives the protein CASSLPGLSYEQYF.

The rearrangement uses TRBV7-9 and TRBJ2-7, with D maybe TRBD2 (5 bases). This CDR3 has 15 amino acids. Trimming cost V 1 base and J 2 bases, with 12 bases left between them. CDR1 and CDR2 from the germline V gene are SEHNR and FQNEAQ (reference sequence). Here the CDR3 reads CASSLVGDYTYEQYF. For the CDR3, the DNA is TGTGCCAGCAGCTTAGTAGGTGACTACACCTACGAGCAGTACTTC. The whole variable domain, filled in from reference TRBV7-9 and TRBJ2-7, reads DTGVSQNPRHKITKRGQNVTFRCDPISEHNRLYWYRQTLGQGPEFLTYFQNEAQLEKSRLLSDRFSAERPKGSFSTLEIQRTEQGDSAMYLCASSLVGDYTYEQYFGPGTRLTVT.

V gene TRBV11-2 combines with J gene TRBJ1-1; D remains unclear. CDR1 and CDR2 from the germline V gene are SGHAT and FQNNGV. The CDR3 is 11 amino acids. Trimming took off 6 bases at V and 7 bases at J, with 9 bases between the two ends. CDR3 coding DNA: TGTGCCAGCAGGCGCTATTATGAAGCTTTCTTT. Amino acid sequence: CASRRYYEAFF.

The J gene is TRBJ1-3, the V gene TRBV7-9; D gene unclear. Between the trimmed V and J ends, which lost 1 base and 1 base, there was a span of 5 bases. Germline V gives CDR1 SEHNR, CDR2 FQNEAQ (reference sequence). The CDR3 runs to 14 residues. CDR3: CASSLGSSGNTIYF. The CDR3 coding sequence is TGTGCCAGCAGCTTAGGTTCGTCTGGAAACACCATATATTTT.

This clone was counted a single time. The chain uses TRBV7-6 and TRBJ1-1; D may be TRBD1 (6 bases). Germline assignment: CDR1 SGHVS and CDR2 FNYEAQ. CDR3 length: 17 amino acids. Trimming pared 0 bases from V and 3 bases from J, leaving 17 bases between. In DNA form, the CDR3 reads TGTGCCAGCAGCTTAGCTTCTCCGGGGGCCTCGTACACTGAAGCTTTCTTT. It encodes CASSLASPGASYTEAFF.

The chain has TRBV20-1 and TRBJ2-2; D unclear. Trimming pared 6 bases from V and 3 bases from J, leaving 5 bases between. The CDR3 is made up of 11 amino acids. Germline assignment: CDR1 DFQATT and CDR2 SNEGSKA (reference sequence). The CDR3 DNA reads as TGCAGTGCCAAGCACACCGGGGAGCTGTTTTTT. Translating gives CSAKHTGELFF.

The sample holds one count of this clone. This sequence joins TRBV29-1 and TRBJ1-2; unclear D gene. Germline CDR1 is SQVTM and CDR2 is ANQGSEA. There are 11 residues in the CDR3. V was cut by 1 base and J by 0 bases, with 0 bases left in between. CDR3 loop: CSVEANYGYTF. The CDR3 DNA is TGCAGCGTTGAAGCTAACTATGGCTACACCTTC.

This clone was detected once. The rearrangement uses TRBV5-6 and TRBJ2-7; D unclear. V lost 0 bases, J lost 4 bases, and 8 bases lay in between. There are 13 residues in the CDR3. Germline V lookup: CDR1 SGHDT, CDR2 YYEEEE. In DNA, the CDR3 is TGTGCCAGCAGCTTGGGACCGACTTACGAGCAGTACTTC. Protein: CASSLGPTYEQYF.

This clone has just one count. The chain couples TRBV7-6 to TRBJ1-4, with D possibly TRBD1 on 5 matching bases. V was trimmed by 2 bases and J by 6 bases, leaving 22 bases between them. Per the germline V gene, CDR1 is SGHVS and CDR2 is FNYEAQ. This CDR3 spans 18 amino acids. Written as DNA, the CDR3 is TGTGCCAGCAGCTTACTACAGGAGGAGGTTAAGATGGATGAAAAACTGTTTTTT. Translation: CASSLLQEEVKMDEKLFF.

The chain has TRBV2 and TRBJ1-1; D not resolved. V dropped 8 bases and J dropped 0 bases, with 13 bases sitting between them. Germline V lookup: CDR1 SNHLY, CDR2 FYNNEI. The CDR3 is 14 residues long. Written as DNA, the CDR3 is TGTGCCAGCGCTGCGGGAGACATGAACACTGAAGCTTTCTTT. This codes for CASAAGDMNTEAFF.

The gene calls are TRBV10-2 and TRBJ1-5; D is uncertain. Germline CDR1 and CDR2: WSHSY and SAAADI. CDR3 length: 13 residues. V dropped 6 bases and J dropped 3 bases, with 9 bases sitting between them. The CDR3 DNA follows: TGCGCCAGCAGGGGAGGGAACAATCAGCCCCAGCATTTT. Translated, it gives CASRGGNNQPQHF.

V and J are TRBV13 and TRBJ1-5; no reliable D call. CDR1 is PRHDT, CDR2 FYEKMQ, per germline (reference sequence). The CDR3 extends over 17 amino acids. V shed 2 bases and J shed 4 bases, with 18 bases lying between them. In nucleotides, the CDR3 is TGTGCCAGCAGCTTAAGCCTGACGGACCGACGAAATCAGCCCCAGCATTTT. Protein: CASSLSLTDRRNQPQHF.